This entry concerns a single T cell receptor beta chain. The method was immunoSEQ multiplex PCR; TCRdb's version includes in-frame clones alone and lacks a portion of them. The top ten hold approximately 14% of the sample, which has roughly 35,000 clones, approximately 81% seen once. This sample is drawn from a study of blood T cell repertoires in COVID-19. Overall study context: Samples taken during acute and convalescent COVID-19 were collected in the United States, Italy and Spain.

The trim removed 1 base at V and 5 bases at J, leaving 9 bases unmatched. The CDR3 has 16 residues. CDR1 is SSHAT, CDR2 FNYEAQ, per germline (reference sequence). The specimen was peripheral blood. The chain employs TRBV7-7 and TRBJ2-5, with TRBD1 matching 8 bases. The source of this sequence is a human donor with acute or convalescent COVID-19. The donor label of this sample is uncertain. The CDR3 here is CASSLGGYQGAETQYF. The CDR3 coding sequence is TGTGCCAGCAGCTTAGGCGGATATCAGGGGGCCGAGACCCAGTACTTC.